The present entry profiles one TCR beta chain with its context. The sample holds one count of this clone. Its antigen remains undetermined. No quality values exist for individual bases; no much larger clone is one base distant. Thymus tissue was collected as surgical resects that were removed during corrective cardiac surgery. The donors were immunologically healthy infants in Finland who had open corrective cardiac surgery for congenital heart defects. After being mechanically released from the tissue, thymocytes were kept at -70 degrees C in pellets of about 8.5-30 million cells. A QIAsymphony instrument was used to extract genomic DNA from the frozen cell pellets. The CDR3 contains 12 residues, cysteine and phenylalanine counted. CDR3 DNA is the only sequence kept; it has 36 bases, read in frame from the first base. Looking up the germline V gene (reference sequence) yields CDR1 GTSNPN and CDR2 SVGIG.

This sample stems from a study of human thymus T cells (TCRdb year 2020). Context from the whole study: The study described the TCR alpha and beta repertoires in roughly 8 infant thymus samples and a few matching peripheral blood samples. Donor ages ranged from roughly 7 to 250 days, and the cohort comprised roughly six male and a couple of female infants.

What the authors observed across the whole study: On average, thymus samples gave roughly 800,000 unique TCRB clonotypes, whereas blood samples gave roughly 84,000. The related research reported highly overlapping thymic TCR repertoires among unrelated individuals. Both the thymic and the peripheral blood repertoires appeared to show biased V and J gene segment usage.

The immunoSEQ multiplex PCR assay was used to amplify the TCRB and TCRAD loci from a standardized quantity of quality-controlled genomic DNA. Amplicons spanned the V(D)J region at a length sufficient to cover the CDR3 and identify V and J genes. Amplicon sequencing was performed on an Illumina platform through the commercial immunoSEQ service. Under the source paper's analysis protocol: Primer bias and sequencing errors were corrected using previously described methods, and TCRAD and TCRB definitions followed the IMGT database. Repertoires were analysed with immunoSEQ Analyzer 3.0 and VDJTools, covering basic statistics, V/J segment usage, diversity estimates, rarefaction and pairwise overlap. Diversity was estimated using the Chao1, ChaoE, Efron-Thisted, Shannon and inverse Simpson indices, and was also estimated on datasets down-sampled to the size of the smallest sample. Repertoire overlap was determined by strict matching of CDR3 nucleotide sequence, V gene and J gene, and Jaccard-based multidimensional scaling clustering was applied. Drawn from immuneACCESS, this table holds only the in-frame rearrangements with V and J called that TCRdb kept. Clones are partly lost; checked studies trace under half to an unresolved V gene and leave the rest unexplained. V, J and clone size reflect that table, while D and trimming were determined from the DNA. This sample is represented by some 120,000 clones; 90% to 95% of them were singletons. 0.024% of the sample lies in the top ten.

This clonotype was obtained from a boy less than two years old with a congenital heart defect but otherwise immunologically healthy. The sequenced sample consisted of thymus tissue. The chain is made from TRBV30 and TRBJ2-7; TRBD2 could be the D gene, as 5 bases match. The DNA reads as follows: TGTGCTTCAAGGACCGGGACCTACGAGCAGTACTTC. It encodes CASRTGTYEQYF.